This entry lists 6 T cell receptor beta chains sequenced from one sample in a study of blood T cell repertoires in COVID-19. Sequenced by immunoSEQ multiplex PCR; TCRdb stores in-frame clones only, minus some. The data contain about 280,000 clones, roughly 86% of them singletons. Sequencing was performed on peripheral blood. These receptors were taken from a young man with active or convalescent COVID-19.

The gene calls are TRBV5-4 and TRBJ1-1, with no clear D. Per the germline V gene, CDR1 is SGHNT and CDR2 is YYREEE (reference sequence). Trimming removed 0 bases at V and 4 bases at J, with 7 bases between. The CDR3 is 13 residues long. The CDR3 here is CASSLGGSTEAFF. As DNA, the CDR3 is TGTGCCAGCAGCTTGGGAGGGTCCACTGAAGCTTTCTTT.

This chain uses TRBV5-6 with TRBJ2-7; 8 bases agree with TRBD2. The junction had 8 bases not matched to a gene; V was cut back by 3 bases and J by 3 bases. The CDR3 is made up of 15 amino acids. Per germline, CDR1 SGHDT and CDR2 YYEEEE. CDR3 nucleotides: TGTGCCAGCAGCTCGGACCGGGAGGGGCTCTACGAGCAGTACTTC. Protein: CASSSDREGLYEQYF.

The rearrangement joins TRBV25-1 to TRBJ2-7, with a weak D call TRBD1 (8 bases). V was cut by 4 bases and J by 2 bases, with 15 bases left in between. Germline V gives CDR1 MGHDK, CDR2 SYGVNS. The CDR3 contains 15 residues. This CDR3 reads CASSATGGVTYEQYF. For the CDR3, the DNA is TGTGCCAGCAGTGCTACAGGGGGGGTGACCTACGAGCAGTACTTC.

DNA of the CDR3: TGCGCCAGCAGCCCACGGACAGGATTGAACACTGAAGCTTTCTTT. Translation gives CASSPRTGLNTEAFF. This chain uses TRBV5-1 with TRBJ1-1; 7 nucleotides line up with TRBD1. The germline gives CDR1 SGHRS, CDR2 YFSETQ. The ends lost 4 bases at V and 0 bases at J; junction bases unmatched: 6. This CDR3 comprises 15 residues.

The table lists this clone with a count of one. The V and J genes are TRBV11-2 and TRBJ2-1; 11 bases line up with TRBD2. The V and J ends lost 5 bases and 5 bases, in that order; junction bases with no gene match: 8. The V gene's germline CDR1 is SGHAT and CDR2 FQNNGV. CDR3 length: 16 amino acids. DNA of the CDR3: TGTGCCAGCAGCCATCGGACTAGCGGGTCTAACAATGAGCAGTTCTTC. Protein product: CASSHRTSGSNNEQFF.

The chain uses TRBV5-4 and TRBJ1-5; TRBD1 might be the D (6 bases). V was trimmed by 4 bases and J by 2 bases, leaving 13 bases between them. The CDR3 is made up of 15 amino acids. The germline gives CDR1 SGHNT, CDR2 YYREEE (reference sequence). CDR3 loop: CASSQQGTGNQPQHF. CDR3 bases: TGTGCCAGCAGCCAACAGGGCACCGGCAATCAGCCCCAGCATTTT.